This record looks at one T cell receptor beta chain sequence and its context. Antigen specificity is unknown. Regions amplified from RNA transcripts were the TCR beta CDR3 regions. Carried out on the TCR CDR3, a first-round RT-PCR used the HTBI primer set. TCRdb re-derived calls from the multiplex PCR reads in MiXCR, one entry per CDR3 protein. The sample includes hundreds of thousands of distinct CDR3 sequences, roughly 46% of them seen just once. This specimen belongs to a study of T cells in Graves' hyperthyroidism and ophthalmopathy. Thyroid ultrasound, orbital computed tomography, clinical symptoms, and serum thyroxine and TRAb underpinned diagnoses. Study conclusions and caveats: Most clonotypes expanded in the thyroid (above 0.001) were also present in blood.

Germline V lookup: CDR1 DFQATT, CDR2 SNEGSKA (reference sequence). CDR3 length equals 15 residues. V dropped 3 bases and J dropped 8 bases, with 17 bases sitting between them. This sequence joins TRBV20-1 and TRBJ1-6; D remains ambiguous. The clonotype comes from an adult man with Graves' disease, either hyperthyroidism or ophthalmopathy (not recorded which). Sequencing used peripheral blood or thyroid tissue (not recorded which). CDR3 bases: TGCAGTGCTAGGGGGATATCATGGTATGATTCACCCCTCCACTTT. Protein sequence: CSARGISWYDSPLHF.